What follows are 32 T cell receptor beta chains derived from one specimen sequenced in a study of blood T cell repertoires in COVID-19 (dated by TCRdb to about 2020). The library was obtained by the immunoSEQ multiplex PCR assay. TCRdb carries this immuneACCESS record with in-frame sequences only. Its versions omit some clonotypes, under half of them owing to an unresolved V gene in the studies checked, with the rest unexplained. For this sample the table gives about 250,000 clones, of which roughly four fifths were detected only once. The ten largest clones add up to about 4.5% of the sample. Sequences were obtained from peripheral blood. All receptors come from a woman aged 70 to 79 with acute or convalescent COVID-19.

This clone was seen only once. The rearrangement joins TRBV6-1 to TRBJ2-1, with D unclear. Germline values: CDR1 MNHNS, CDR2 SASEGT. This CDR3 contains 12 residues. V was pared by 2 bases and J by 5 bases, with 4 bases between. CDR3 coding DNA: TGTGCCAGCAGTGAACATCACAATGAGCAGTTCTTC. Translated: CASSEHHNEQFF.

The CDR3 sequence: CASSVNSFANYGYTF. In DNA form, the CDR3 reads TGTGCCAGCAGCGTAAACAGCTTCGCGAACTATGGCTACACCTTC. The rearrangement uses TRBV7-2 and TRBJ1-2; D is undetermined. From germline, CDR1 is SGHTA and CDR2 FQGNSA. This CDR3 is 15 amino acids long. With 5 bases removed from V and 2 bases from J, the gap between germline ends came to 15 bases.

The V and J genes are TRBV12-3 or TRBV12-4 and TRBJ1-1; D gene unclear. V lost 5 bases to trimming and J lost 11 bases, with 15 bases between them. The CDR3 spans 12 residues. CDR3 nucleotide sequence: TGTGCCAGCAGTCAACGGGAATTGGACGCTTTCTTT. The encoded protein is CASSQRELDAFF.

This clone was counted a few times. This chain links TRBV28 with TRBJ1-2, with no clear D. The CDR3 runs to 12 residues. Trimming took 3 bases from V and 6 from J, leaving 8 bases between them. Looked up from germline, CDR1 is MDHEN and CDR2 is SYDVKM. CDR3 in amino acids: CASSLDGHGYTF. In nucleotides, the CDR3 is TGTGCCAGCAGTTTGGATGGGCATGGCTACACCTTC.

This clone showed up just once. Other DNA sequences in the same sample also yield this CDR3. CDR3 nucleotides: TGTGCCAGCAGCTGGGGACAGGGCGGCACTGAAGCTTTCTTT. It specifies CASSWGQGGTEAFF. This chain links TRBV5-5 with TRBJ1-1, with 9 nucleotides matching TRBD1. The germline gives CDR1 SGHKS, CDR2 YYEKEE (reference sequence). CDR3 length: 14 amino acids. With V trimmed by 3 bases and J by 4 bases, 4 bases remained unmatched.

This chain joins TRBV23-1 and TRBJ2-3, with 8 bases identical to TRBD1. TRBV23-1 counts as an open reading frame of uncertain function. The CDR3 totals 18 residues. V was clipped by 0 bases and J by 2 bases; unmatched bases: 10. CDR3 sequence (DNA): TGCGCCAGCAGTCAATCTTCTTCCCGGACAGGGAACACAGATACGCAGTATTTT. It is translated as CASSQSSSRTGNTDTQYF.

The chain is built from TRBV2 and TRBJ2-7, with a possible D match to TRBD1 (6 bases). This CDR3 has 16 amino acids. The germline gives CDR1 SNHLY, CDR2 FYNNEI. Trimming stripped 5 bases from V and 5 bases from J, with 22 bases between. CDR3 in DNA: TGTGCCAGCAGTCCCGACGGACAGCCGGGCACGCACGAGCAGTACTTC. Residues: CASSPDGQPGTHEQYF.

The genes are TRBV3-1 (or the pseudogene TRBV3-2) and TRBJ2-5; D remains unclear. CDR1 is LGHDT, CDR2 YNNKEL, per germline (reference sequence). V was cut by 2 bases and J by 5 bases, with 18 bases left in between. The CDR3 is 16 amino acids. The CDR3 nucleotides read TGTGCCAGCAGCCAACCCCCACCCGGGTCCTCGGAGACCCAGTACTTC. As protein: CASSQPPPGSSETQYF.

The chain has TRBV6-5 and TRBJ1-4; D is unclear. Germline V gene lookup returns CDR1 MNHEY and CDR2 SVGAGI. Deletions cut 10 bases from V and 4 bases from J, with 13 bases between. This CDR3 has 13 amino acids. This CDR3 reads CATRGNFNEKLFF. Here the CDR3 DNA reads TGTGCCACGCGGGGTAATTTTAATGAAAAACTGTTTTTT.

This clone has more than one count but fewer than ten. The V call is TRBV19, the J call TRBJ1-2, with D tentatively TRBD1 (6 bases). The germline V gene encodes CDR1 LNHDA and CDR2 SQIVND (reference sequence). The CDR3 has 12 residues. Trimming left V 5 bases short and J 5 bases short, with 9 bases between. The CDR3 DNA reads as TGTGCCAGTAGTCTCGGACAGTATGGCTACACCTTC. Encoded protein: CASSLGQYGYTF. Based on the CDR3 plus reference TRBV19 and TRBJ1-2, the full variable domain is DGGITQSPKYLFRKEGQNVTLSCEQNLNHDAMYWYRQDPGQGLRLIYYSQIVNDFQKGDIAEGYSVSREKKESFPLTVTSAQKNPTAFYLCASSLGQYGYTFGSGTRLTVV.

The gene calls are TRBV27 and TRBJ2-2; D may be TRBD1 (5 bases). Trimming stripped 5 bases from V and 6 bases from J, with 10 bases between. CDR1 and CDR2 from the germline V gene are MNHEY and SMNVEV (reference sequence). The CDR3 loop spans 13 amino acids. DNA for the CDR3: TGTGCCAGCAGTATTACAGGATCCGGGGAGCTGTTTTTT. Protein: CASSITGSGELFF.

In this sample, this clone turned up many times. The rearrangement uses TRBV19 and TRBJ2-7; TRBD1 matches at 9 bases. CDR3 length equals 15 residues. V gave up 3 bases and J gave up 2 bases; unmatched junction bases: 5. The germline V gene encodes CDR1 LNHDA and CDR2 SQIVND (reference sequence). The CDR3 coding sequence is TGTGCCAGTAGTATGACGGGACAGGGCGCCTACGAGCAGTACTTC. Its protein product is CASSMTGQGAYEQYF. The full variable domain, in which reference TRBV19 and TRBJ2-7 provide the parts outside the CDR3, is DGGITQSPKYLFRKEGQNVTLSCEQNLNHDAMYWYRQDPGQGLRLIYYSQIVNDFQKGDIAEGYSVSREKKESFPLTVTSAQKNPTAFYLCASSMTGQGAYEQYFGPGTRLTVT.

The chain joins TRBV5-1 to TRBJ1-1, with a possible D match to TRBD1 (5 bases). Trimming stripped 3 bases from V and 0 bases from J, with 15 bases between. CDR1 and CDR2 (germline): SGHRS, YFSETQ. The CDR3 is 16 amino acids. In DNA, the CDR3 is TGCGCCAGCAGCTACTACCTCGGGGGGATGAACACTGAAGCTTTCTTT. It translates to CASSYYLGGMNTEAFF.

The J gene is TRBJ1-2, the V gene TRBV2; 8 nucleotides align to TRBD1. Germline V CDR1 and CDR2: SNHLY, FYNNEI. The CDR3 consists of 15 residues. V lost 5 bases, J lost 8 bases, and 13 bases stayed unmatched. CDR3 sequence reads: CASSLRDRSSAGYTF. The CDR3 DNA reads TGTGCCAGCAGTCTGAGGGACAGGTCCTCAGCAGGCTACACCTTC.

V and J are TRBV5-1 and TRBJ2-1; 9 bases align to TRBD1. The V gene end was trimmed by 4 bases and the J gene end by 4 bases; junction bases not matched to a gene: 6. This CDR3 spans 15 amino acids. The V gene's germline CDR1 is SGHRS and CDR2 YFSETQ. The CDR3 loop reads CASSSGQGRYNEQFF. In nucleotides, the CDR3 is TGCGCCAGCAGCAGTGGACAGGGGAGGTACAATGAGCAGTTCTTC.

The chain carries TRBV7-6 and TRBJ2-2, with D possibly being TRBD2 (7 bases). This CDR3 has 16 residues. V was clipped by 5 bases and J by 7 bases, with 20 bases between them. Germline CDR1 SGHVS, CDR2 FNYEAQ. The CDR3 DNA is TGTGCCAGCAGCCTCAGACCGGGGGGCGAGCGCGGGGAGCTGTTTTTT. It specifies CASSLRPGGERGELFF. Full variable domain (missing parts from reference TRBV7-6 and TRBJ2-2): GAGVSQSPRYKVTKRGQDVALRCDPISGHVSLYWYRQALGQGPEFLTYFNYEAQQDKSGLPNDRFSAERPEGSISTLTIQRTEQRDSAMYRCASSLRPGGERGELFFGEGSRLTVL.

The chain has TRBV6-5 and TRBJ2-7, with TRBD1 identical over 8 bases. With V trimmed by 0 bases and J by 6 bases, 10 bases remained unmatched. CDR3 length equals 16 residues. CDR1 and CDR2 from the germline V gene are MNHEY and SVGAGI. DNA of the CDR3: TGTGCCAGCAGTTACTCGGACCTGGGAGGACAGGGCGAGCAGTACTTC. Its translation is CASSYSDLGGQGEQYF.

The chain employs TRBV5-1 and TRBJ1-1; possibly TRBD1 for D (6 bases). The CDR3 length is 14 residues. Germline-derived CDR1 and CDR2 are SGHRS and YFSETQ. V was cut by 6 bases and J by 3 bases, with 15 bases left in between. CDR3 region: CASTPSAGDTEAFF. CDR3 coding DNA: TGCGCCAGCACCCCTTCCGCAGGGGACACTGAAGCTTTCTTT.

This chain links TRBV28 with TRBJ2-7; TRBD1 matches at 12 bases. Trimming took 5 bases from V and 3 from J; bases not matched to a gene: 5. The CDR3 has 15 amino acids. Per germline, CDR1 MDHEN and CDR2 SYDVKM. The CDR3 DNA reads as TGTGCCAGCAGTCCCGGGACAGGGGGCATCTACGAGCAGTACTTC. This translates into CASSPGTGGIYEQYF.

The chain employs TRBV6-2 or TRBV6-3 and TRBJ1-5, with unresolved D. The CDR3 has 15 residues. Trimming pared 5 bases from V and 3 bases from J, leaving 14 bases between. Germline V gene lookup returns CDR1 MNHEY and CDR2 SVGEGT. The CDR3 sequence is CASSPRQVVNQPQHF. In DNA form, the CDR3 reads TGTGCCAGCAGTCCCCGTCAGGTGGTCAATCAGCCCCAGCATTTT.

CDR3: CASGLQGGGNEKLFF. CDR3 nucleotide sequence: TGTGCCAGCGGATTACAAGGGGGGGGGAATGAAAAACTGTTTTTT. The gene calls are TRBV2 and TRBJ1-4, with D perhaps TRBD1 (6 bases). Germline lookup yields CDR1 SNHLY and CDR2 FYNNEI. CDR3 length equals 15 residues. Trimming cost V 8 bases and J 5 bases, with 18 bases left between them.

The rearrangement joins TRBV27 to TRBJ1-6; D remains unclear. The CDR3 consists of 14 residues. Germline CDR1 MNHEY, CDR2 SMNVEV (reference sequence). Trimming left V 3 bases short and J 5 bases short, with 8 bases between. The CDR3: CASSFYLDNSPLHF. CDR3 bases: TGTGCCAGCAGTTTCTACCTCGATAATTCACCCCTCCACTTT.

The V gene is TRBV4-2, the J gene TRBJ2-1, with a weak D call TRBD1 (5 bases). The CDR3 runs 12 residues. Per the germline V gene, CDR1 is LGHNA and CDR2 is YNFKEQ. The V end was cut by 3 bases, the J end by 10 bases, with 10 bases between. Written as DNA, the CDR3 is TGTGCCAGCAGCCAGCCCGACAGAGAGCAGTTCTTC. It specifies CASSQPDREQFF.

The chain couples TRBV28 to TRBJ1-1; D possibly corresponds to TRBD1 (6 bases). Per the germline V gene, CDR1 is MDHEN and CDR2 is SYDVKM. Trimming cost V 6 bases and J 2 bases, with 13 bases left between them. The CDR3 covers 14 residues. CDR3 protein: CASSLGGTNTEAFF. The CDR3 nucleotides are TGTGCCAGCAGCCTAGGGGGAACCAACACTGAAGCTTTCTTT.

The V call is TRBV15, the J call TRBJ1-1, with D possibly being TRBD1 (6 bases). From germline, CDR1 is LNHNV and CDR2 YYDKDF (reference sequence). This CDR3 region has 14 residues. V was pared by 3 bases and J by 1 base, with 9 bases between. CDR3 DNA: TGTGCCACCAGCAGGGGAGGGGGGAACACTGAAGCTTTCTTT. Its translation: CATSRGGGNTEAFF.

The chain employs TRBV3-1 (or the pseudogene TRBV3-2) and TRBJ1-1; 7 bases are shared with TRBD1. Germline V gene data show CDR1 as LGHDT and CDR2 as YNNKEL (reference sequence). Trimming cost V 3 bases and J 3 bases; bases outside gene matches: 4. CDR3 size: 14 residues. The CDR3 sequence is CASSHEDRDTEAFF. The DNA for the CDR3 is TGTGCCAGCAGCCACGAAGACAGGGACACTGAAGCTTTCTTT.

The CDR3 protein is CASSRPGQAHYEQYF. CDR3 DNA sequence: TGTGCCAGCAGCAGACCGGGACAGGCTCACTACGAGCAGTACTTC. The rearrangement joins TRBV7-9 to TRBJ2-7; 8 bases map to TRBD1. Losses at the gene ends were 5 bases for V and 3 bases for J; bases not matched to a gene: 9. The CDR3 length is 15 residues. Germline assignment: CDR1 SEHNR and CDR2 FQNEAQ (reference sequence).

Notes on this clone: Other DNA variants within this sample encode the same CDR3. The genes are TRBV10-3 and TRBJ1-1; no clear D. V lost 0 bases, J lost 4 bases, and 9 bases lay in between. The CDR3 sequence is 14 residues long. Germline V lookup: CDR1 ENHRY, CDR2 SYGVKD. CDR3 amino acids: CAISESEGGTEAFF. In nucleotides, the CDR3 is TGTGCCATCAGTGAGTCCGAGGGAGGCACTGAAGCTTTCTTT.

The CDR3 sequence is CASSQGQGRAEAFF. The CDR3 bases are TGTGCCAGCAGCCAAGGCCAGGGTAGGGCTGAAGCTTTCTTT. The J gene is TRBJ1-1, the V gene TRBV3-1 (or the pseudogene TRBV3-2); possible D gene TRBD1, 5 bases. The length of the CDR3 is 14 residues. Germline loops: CDR1 LGHDT, CDR2 YNNKEL (reference sequence). Trimming pared 1 base from V and 6 bases from J, leaving 12 bases between.

The gene calls are TRBV5-1 and TRBJ1-1; 7 positions match TRBD1. V shed 5 bases and J 5 bases; nucleotides not matched to a gene: 9. CDR1 and CDR2 (germline): SGHRS, YFSETQ. This CDR3 is 14 amino acids long. CDR3 nucleotide sequence: TGCGCCAGCAGTCCGACAGGGTTTAGGACTGAAGCTTTCTTT. Encoded protein: CASSPTGFRTEAFF.

The gene calls are TRBV18 and TRBJ2-7; a possible D gene is TRBD2 (6 bases). The V gene's germline CDR1 is KGHSH and CDR2 LQKENI. The CDR3 loop spans 15 amino acids. The V gene lost 0 bases and the J gene lost 9 bases, with 18 bases spanning the gap. In DNA, the CDR3 is TGTGCCAGCTCACCACCCCAGGGCGGGGAGAGAGGGCAGTACTTC. It specifies CASSPPQGGERGQYF. The full variable domain, rest sourced from reference TRBV18 and TRBJ2-7, is NAGVMQNPRHLVRRRGQEARLRCSPMKGHSHVYWYRQLPEEGLKFMVYLQKENIIDESGMPKERFSAEFPKEGPSILRIQQVVRGDSAAYFCASSPPQGGERGQYFGPGTRLTVT.

The chain carries TRBV7-8 and TRBJ2-1; no definite D call. This CDR3 comprises 15 residues. V lost 7 bases and J lost 8, with 21 bases in between. Germline V gene sequence: CDR1 SGHVS, CDR2 FQNEAQ. The CDR3 region has the DNA TGTGCCAGCAATATAGGCGGTGTCACCCGCGATGAGCAGTTCTTC. Protein product: CASNIGGVTRDEQFF.